The following is a T cell receptor beta chain sequence with its context. Germline CDR1 and CDR2: LNHDA and SQIVND (reference sequence). The germline V and J ends were trimmed by 5 bases and 4 bases, with 11 bases remaining between them. This CDR3 is 14 amino acids long. This sample was included in a study of OX40 agonist ivuxolimab in advanced cancers. Study as a whole: The study reported partial responses in three patients: one hepatocellular carcinoma, two cutaneous melanoma.

Sequenced by immunoSEQ multiplex PCR; TCRdb stores in-frame clones only, minus some. Among around 50,000 clones listed, around 85% were seen once. This chain uses TRBV19 with TRBJ2-2; maybe TRBD1 (6 bases). The TCR sequence derives from an adult with an advanced solid tumor such as melanoma, head and neck, liver or kidney cancer. Source: CD4+ or CD8+ T cells sorted from blood, taken in a trial of the OX40 agonist ivuxolimab. CDR3 bases: TGTGCCAGTAGTCTCAGAGGGGGCACCGGGGAGCTGTTTTTT. This translates into CASSLRGGTGELFF.